The 15 T cell receptor beta chains below all came from one sample that was sequenced in a study of blood T cells in healthy people across ages (dated by TCRdb to between 2014 and 2017). The library was built by means of 5' RACE. The listed sequencing device is Illumina HiSeq 2500. A second PCR of roughly 6 to 11 cycles was performed with a sample-barcoded 5' primer and a J-beta primer mix. TCRdb cleaned the public reads at Q25 with fastp, built clones with MiXCR and kept in-frame beta chains. Entries are consolidated by CDR3 protein sequence, retaining the most common genes and DNA. This sample lists some 1.4 million distinct CDR3 sequences; 40% to 50% were detected once. The ten largest clones add up to roughly 8.2% of the sample. The specimen was blood. The receptors come from a woman aged 18-29 years in good health.

This clonotype was detected a few times. This rearrangement joins TRBV13 to TRBJ1-1; D remains ambiguous. Trimming left V 6 bases short and J 0 bases short, with 11 bases between. This CDR3 has 14 amino acids. Germline lookup yields CDR1 PRHDT and CDR2 FYEKMQ (reference sequence). CDR3 in DNA: TGTGCCAGCAGTCGTACTATCATGAACACTGAAGCTTTCTTT. As protein: CASSRTIMNTEAFF.

The chain recombines TRBV6-1 with TRBJ2-6; D unclear. The V gene lost 5 bases and the J gene lost 0 bases, with 14 bases spanning the gap. This CDR3 contains 17 residues. The V gene's germline CDR1 is MNHNS and CDR2 SASEGT. This CDR3 reads CASSPMAEASGANVLTF. CDR3 coding DNA: TGTGCCAGCAGTCCCATGGCGGAAGCCTCTGGGGCCAACGTCCTGACTTTC.

This chain connects TRBV28 to TRBJ1-5; possibly TRBD1 for D (5 bases). There are 16 residues in the CDR3. Germline CDR1 reads MDHEN; CDR2 reads SYDVKM. The germline V and J ends were trimmed by 3 bases and 3 bases, with 15 bases remaining between them. CDR3 sequence reads: CASSLGWGRFNQPQHF. DNA for the CDR3: TGTGCCAGCAGTTTGGGGTGGGGCAGGTTCAATCAGCCCCAGCATTTT.

The chain carries TRBV2 and TRBJ1-1; D might be TRBD1 (5 bases). Trimming took off 2 bases at V and 5 bases at J, with 15 bases between the two ends. The germline gives CDR1 SNHLY, CDR2 FYNNEI. CDR3 size: 15 residues. CDR3 bases: TGTGCCAGCAGTGAAAGTAGGGGTCCACGAACTGAAGCTTTCTTT. It codes for CASSESRGPRTEAFF.

V and J are TRBV7-3 and TRBJ2-3; a possible D gene is TRBD1 (5 bases). This CDR3 is 14 amino acids long. V gave up 5 bases and J gave up 4 bases, with 13 bases separating them. Looked up from germline, CDR1 is SGHTA and CDR2 is FQGTGA. For the CDR3, the DNA is TGTGCCAGCAGCCCAGGGTTTAGTTCAGATACGCAGTATTTT. This encodes CASSPGFSSDTQYF.

V is TRBV5-1 and J is TRBJ2-5; tentatively, D is TRBD2 (6 bases). The J call is uncertain, as TRBJ2-7 better fits the DNA end. Germline loops: CDR1 SGHRS, CDR2 YFSETQ. This CDR3 is built from 14 residues. The CDR3 DNA reads as TGCGCCAGCAGGTCAAGCGGGCTAACCTACGAGCAGTACTTC. Translation gives CASRSSGLTYEQYF.

As to this clonotype: This may stem from a read error, because a much larger clone lies one nucleotide away. The chain joins TRBV12-3 or TRBV12-4 to TRBJ2-3; no clear D gene. The CDR3 is made up of 15 amino acids. CDR3 DNA: TGTGCCAGCAGTTTACTAGGCCAGCTCCCAGATGCGCAGTATTTT. Translating gives CASSLLGQLPDAQYF.

This clonotype was detected many times. V usage is TRBV10-3 and J usage is TRBJ2-1; 9 bases align to TRBD2. The germline gives CDR1 ENHRY, CDR2 SYGVKD. The CDR3 has 17 amino acids. Trimming at V came to 2 bases and at J to 6 bases, leaving 11 bases not matched to a gene. The CDR3 sequence: CAISEQASGMLGNEQFF. In DNA, the CDR3 is TGTGCCATCAGTGAGCAGGCTAGCGGGATGTTGGGCAATGAGCAGTTCTTC.

This chain joins TRBV20-1 and TRBJ2-1, with 12 bases identical to TRBD2. V was clipped by 5 bases and J by 2 bases; unmatched bases: 4. This CDR3 is 15 amino acids long. The germline CDR1 and CDR2 sequences are DFQATT and SNEGSKA (reference sequence). The CDR3 loop reads CSALAGGRTYNEQFF. CDR3 DNA: TGCAGTGCTCTAGCGGGAGGGCGGACCTACAATGAGCAGTTCTTC.

The chain employs TRBV6-1 and TRBJ2-5; D might be TRBD2 (6 bases). The CDR3 loop spans 15 amino acids. The germline gives CDR1 MNHNS, CDR2 SASEGT. The germline V and J ends were trimmed by 6 bases and 5 bases, with 19 bases remaining between them. CDR3 sequence: CASRDHGLFSETQYF. In DNA, the CDR3 is TGTGCCAGCAGAGACCACGGACTATTCTCGGAGACCCAGTACTTC.

This chain joins TRBV9 and TRBJ2-3; D tentatively fits TRBD1 or TRBD2 (5 bases each). Germline V gene data show CDR1 as SGDLS and CDR2 as YYNGEE. The CDR3 is 17 amino acids. Between the trimmed V and J ends, which lost 2 bases and 1 base, there was a span of 17 bases. The CDR3 sequence: CASSVQNPGPRTDTQYF. As DNA, the CDR3 is TGTGCCAGCAGCGTCCAAAACCCGGGACCCCGCACAGATACGCAGTATTTT. Together with reference TRBV9 and TRBJ2-3, the CDR3 gives the full variable domain: DSGVTQTPKHLITATGQRVTLRCSPRSGDLSVYWYQQSLDQGLQFLIQYYNGEERAKGNILERFSAQQFPDLHSELNLSSLELGDSALYFCASSVQNPGPRTDTQYFGPGTRLTVL.

This sequence joins TRBV7-8 and TRBJ2-3; 8 bases fit TRBD2. CDR3 size: 16 residues. Germline CDR1 SGHVS, CDR2 FQNEAQ. V gave up 5 bases and J gave up 0 bases; unmatched junction bases: 7. CDR3 DNA sequence: TGTGCCAGCAGCCAGCTGAGCGGGAGCAGCACAGATACGCAGTATTTT. Translation gives CASSQLSGSSTDTQYF.

This clonotype has just a few counts. The J gene is TRBJ2-7, the V gene TRBV12-5; TRBD2 agrees at 11 bases. The CDR3 is 14 residues long. V gave up 5 bases and J gave up 3 bases; unmatched junction bases: 3. Germline V gene data show CDR1 as LGHNT and CDR2 as FRNRAP. CDR3 region: CASGRTSGFYEQYF. The CDR3 DNA sequence: TGTGCTAGTGGTCGGACTAGCGGGTTCTACGAGCAGTACTTC.

This chain uses TRBV6-1 with TRBJ2-7; D perhaps matches TRBD1 (5 bases). V lost 4 bases, J lost 5 bases, and 9 bases lay in between. The CDR3 runs to 12 residues. CDR1 and CDR2 (germline): MNHNS, SASEGT. CDR3 residues: CASSGTFDEQYF. Written as DNA, the CDR3 is TGTGCCAGCAGTGGGACATTCGACGAGCAGTACTTC.

V is TRBV2 and J is TRBJ2-3; D is unresolved. The V gene's germline CDR1 is SNHLY and CDR2 FYNNEI. The CDR3 has 12 amino acids. V was clipped by 4 bases and J by 13 bases, with 15 bases between them. For the CDR3, the DNA is TGTGCCAGCAGTGGTTATCCACCTATGAAGTATTTT. This codes for CASSGYPPMKYF.